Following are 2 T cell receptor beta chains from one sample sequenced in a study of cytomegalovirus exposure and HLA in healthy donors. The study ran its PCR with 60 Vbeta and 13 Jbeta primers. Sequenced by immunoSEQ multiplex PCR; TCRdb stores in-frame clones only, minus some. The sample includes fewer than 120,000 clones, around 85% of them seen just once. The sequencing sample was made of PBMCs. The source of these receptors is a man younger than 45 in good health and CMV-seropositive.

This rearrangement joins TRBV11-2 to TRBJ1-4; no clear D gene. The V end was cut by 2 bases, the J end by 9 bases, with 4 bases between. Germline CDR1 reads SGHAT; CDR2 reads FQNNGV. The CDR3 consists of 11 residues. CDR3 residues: CASSLSQKLFF. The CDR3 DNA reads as TGTGCCAGCAGCTTAAGCCAAAAACTGTTTTTT.

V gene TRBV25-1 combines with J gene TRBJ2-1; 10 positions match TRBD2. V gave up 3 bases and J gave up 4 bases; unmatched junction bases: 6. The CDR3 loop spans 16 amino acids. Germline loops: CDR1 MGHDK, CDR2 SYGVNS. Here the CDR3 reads CASSDPAGGQYNEQFF. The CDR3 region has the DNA TGTGCCAGCAGTGATCCAGCGGGGGGGCAGTACAATGAGCAGTTCTTC.